What follows are 30 T cell receptor beta chains derived from one specimen sequenced in a study of blood T cell repertoires in COVID-19. Data came from immunoSEQ multiplex PCR; TCRdb stores just in-frame clones and leaves some out. The data show around 170,000 clones, 86% seen once. Input material: peripheral blood. The receptors were sampled from a woman between 65 and 79 years old with acute or convalescent COVID-19.

The sample holds one count of this clone. DNA of the CDR3: TGTGCCACCAGCAGAGAACCGCAGGGTGGCTACGAGCAGTACTTC. Protein product: CATSREPQGGYEQYF. The rearrangement joins TRBV15 to TRBJ2-7, with D possibly matching TRBD1 (5 bases). CDR3 length equals 15 residues. Germline CDR1 LNHNV, CDR2 YYDKDF (reference sequence). V dropped 0 bases and J dropped 3 bases, with 12 bases sitting between them.

This chain connects TRBV29-1 to TRBJ2-3; D might be TRBD1 (6 bases). Trimming took 6 bases from V and 5 from J, leaving 12 bases between them. Germline CDR1 and CDR2: SQVTM and ANQGSEA. CDR3 length: 12 amino acids. The CDR3 sequence is CSVTDRKDTQYF. Written as DNA, the CDR3 is TGCAGCGTCACTGACAGGAAAGATACGCAGTATTTT.

The chain recombines TRBV6-1 with TRBJ2-5; D ambiguous. The CDR3 runs 14 residues. Germline CDR1 is MNHNS and CDR2 is SASEGT. V was shortened by 2 bases and J by 2 bases, with 9 bases between the two germline ends. CDR3: CASSESRIQETQYF. In DNA form, the CDR3 reads TGTGCCAGCAGTGAATCGAGGATTCAAGAGACCCAGTACTTC.

CDR3 sequence: CASTSGRAQNEKLFF. The CDR3 nucleotides are TGCGCCAGCACATCAGGTCGAGCACAGAATGAAAAACTGTTTTTT. The rearrangement uses TRBV5-1 and TRBJ1-4; no clear D. The length of the CDR3 is 15 residues. V lost 6 bases to trimming and J lost 5 bases, with 17 bases between them. Germline CDR1 is SGHRS and CDR2 is YFSETQ.

This sequence joins TRBV7-9 and TRBJ2-5; TRBD2 is a possible D gene (5 bases). CDR1 and CDR2 from the germline V gene are SEHNR and FQNEAQ (reference sequence). Trimming left V 1 base short and J 4 bases short, with 7 bases between. There are 13 residues in the CDR3. Written as DNA, the CDR3 is TGTGCCAGCAGCTTAGACGCGGGAGAGACCCAGTACTTC. This translates into CASSLDAGETQYF.

The rearrangement joins TRBV12-3 or TRBV12-4 to TRBJ1-2; D might be TRBD1 (5 bases). V lost 6 bases, J lost 8 bases, and 10 bases lay in between. CDR3 size: 11 residues. In DNA form, the CDR3 reads TGTGCCAGCAGCACAGGAGTCGGCTACACCTTC. This gives the protein CASSTGVGYTF.

The genes are TRBV19 and TRBJ1-5; D gene uncertain. CDR1 and CDR2 (germline): LNHDA, SQIVND (reference sequence). There are 16 residues in the CDR3. The V end was cut by 6 bases, the J end by 6 bases, with 21 bases between. The CDR3 sequence: CASRENKPGFFQPQHF. As DNA, the CDR3 is TGTGCCAGTAGAGAAAACAAACCGGGGTTCTTTCAGCCCCAGCATTTT.

The rearrangement joins TRBV15 to TRBJ2-1; 10 bases map to TRBD2. Germline trimming cut 1 base from V and 13 bases from J; bases unmatched to any gene: 13. Germline-derived CDR1 and CDR2 are LNHNV and YYDKDF (reference sequence). This CDR3 is 16 amino acids long. The CDR3 spells CATSRGKKMGLAYQFF. In DNA form, the CDR3 reads TGTGCCACCAGCAGAGGAAAGAAAATGGGACTAGCGTACCAGTTCTTC.

The chain carries TRBV5-8 and TRBJ2-2, with TRBD2 as a possible D gene (5 bases). Germline V lookup: CDR1 SGHTS, CDR2 YDEGEE. V shed 6 bases and J shed 4 bases, with 16 bases lying between them. The CDR3 runs 15 residues. The CDR3 nucleotides are TGTGCCAGCACTCTCGGGCTAGCCCCCACCGGGGAGCTGTTTTTT. Translated: CASTLGLAPTGELFF.

V gene TRBV9 combines with J gene TRBJ2-2; D possibly corresponds to TRBD2 (6 bases). Germline V gene sequence: CDR1 SGDLS, CDR2 YYNGEE. The germline V and J ends were trimmed by 0 bases and 3 bases, with 12 bases remaining between them. The CDR3 is 16 residues long. The CDR3: CASSVDGGIHTGELFF. In nucleotides, the CDR3 is TGTGCCAGCAGCGTAGACGGCGGGATCCACACCGGGGAGCTGTTTTTT. The complete variable domain, with remaining parts taken from reference TRBV9 and TRBJ2-2, reads DSGVTQTPKHLITATGQRVTLRCSPRSGDLSVYWYQQSLDQGLQFLIQYYNGEERAKGNILERFSAQQFPDLHSELNLSSLELGDSALYFCASSVDGGIHTGELFFGEGSRLTVL.

The chain couples TRBV19 to TRBJ2-3, with 15 nucleotides matching TRBD2. J was trimmed by 6 bases and V by 4 bases; bases with no gene match: 5. CDR3 size: 16 residues. CDR1 and CDR2 (germline): LNHDA, SQIVND (reference sequence). CDR3 in DNA: TGTGCCAGTAGTACTGACGGACTAGCGGGAGGGGATACGCAGTATTTT. Its protein product is CASSTDGLAGGDTQYF.

The chain uses TRBV7-2 and TRBJ2-7, with TRBD2 as a possible D gene (5 bases). V was shortened by 5 bases and J by 0 bases, with 14 bases between the two germline ends. CDR3 length: 15 residues. Germline-derived CDR1 and CDR2 are SGHTA and FQGNSA. The CDR3 loop reads CASSQDYPLSYEQYF. DNA of the CDR3: TGTGCCAGCAGCCAAGACTACCCGCTCTCCTACGAGCAGTACTTC.

The chain joins TRBV28 to TRBJ1-1, with D possibly being TRBD1 (6 bases). Germline CDR1 is MDHEN and CDR2 is SYDVKM. The ends were cut back, 4 bases at V and 0 bases at J, with 18 bases in the middle. This CDR3 spans 17 amino acids. CDR3 loop: CASSSVELGTMNTEAFF. The CDR3 region has the DNA TGTGCCAGCAGTTCTGTCGAACTCGGGACAATGAACACTGAAGCTTTCTTT.

The rearrangement joins TRBV10-3 to TRBJ1-5, with TRBD1 as a possible D gene (5 bases). There are 13 residues in the CDR3. V lost 5 bases to trimming and J lost 5 bases, with 10 bases between them. The germline V gene encodes CDR1 ENHRY and CDR2 SYGVKD. The chain's CDR3 is CAISKTGDQPQHF. The CDR3 coding sequence is TGTGCCATCAGTAAAACAGGCGATCAGCCCCAGCATTTT.

V and J are TRBV2 and TRBJ1-2; D might be TRBD1 (5 bases). Germline CDR1 is SNHLY and CDR2 is FYNNEI. This CDR3 spans 14 amino acids. Trimming took off 3 bases at V and 5 bases at J, with 13 bases between the two ends. CDR3 residues: CASSERGTSYGYTF. CDR3 coding DNA: TGTGCCAGCAGTGAGCGGGGGACCTCGTATGGCTACACCTTC.

The chain links TRBV30 to TRBJ2-2; 9 positions match TRBD2. With 2 bases clipped from V and 5 bases from J, the junction kept 6 bases outside the gene matches. Germline-derived CDR1 and CDR2 are GTSNPN and SVGIG (reference sequence). CDR3 length equals 15 residues. CDR3 sequence (DNA): TGTGCCTGGAGTTGGGCTAGCGGGAAAACCGGGGAGCTGTTTTTT. Its translation: CAWSWASGKTGELFF.

V gene TRBV27 combines with J gene TRBJ2-7; a possible D gene is TRBD2 (6 bases). Trimming removed 3 bases at V and 5 bases at J, with 17 bases between. This CDR3 comprises 15 residues. Per the germline V gene, CDR1 is MNHEY and CDR2 is SMNVEV (reference sequence). The CDR3 spells CASSFLAGPPDEQYF. DNA of the CDR3: TGTGCCAGCAGTTTCCTCGCGGGACCGCCGGACGAGCAGTACTTC.

CDR3 coding DNA: TGTGCCAGCAGTGTCCCGCGGGAGGGCCGCTACGAGCAGTACTTC. Its protein product is CASSVPREGRYEQYF. The chain is built from TRBV28 and TRBJ2-7, with 9 bases aligning to TRBD2. The CDR3 length is 15 residues. The V gene's germline CDR1 is MDHEN and CDR2 SYDVKM. V lost 5 bases and J lost 3; bases outside the gene matches: 8.

The chain employs TRBV4-3 and TRBJ2-7; no definite D call. Trimming removed 2 bases at V and 7 bases at J, with 15 bases between. The CDR3 has 14 residues. Germline V CDR1 and CDR2: LGHNA, YSLEER. DNA of the CDR3: TGCGCCAGCAGCCAATTCAAGTTCCTTAGTGAGCAGTACTTC. This sequence encodes CASSQFKFLSEQYF.

The rearrangement uses TRBV7-8 and TRBJ2-5; 14 nucleotides align to TRBD2. CDR3 length: 16 amino acids. The ends lost 7 bases at V and 5 bases at J; junction bases unmatched: 9. Germline V gene lookup returns CDR1 SGHVS and CDR2 FQNEAQ. The CDR3 DNA follows: TGTGCCAGCACCCCCCCCCGGACTAGCGGGAGGGAGACCCAGTACTTC. This encodes CASTPPRTSGRETQYF.

The rearrangement links TRBV7-6 to TRBJ2-7; 7 bases align to TRBD2. CDR3 length equals 17 residues. CDR1 SGHVS and CDR2 FNYEAQ come from the germline V gene. The V gene end was trimmed by 0 bases and the J gene end by 2 bases; junction bases not matched to a gene: 10. The CDR3 spells CASSLAFASGAPYEQYF. The CDR3 DNA reads TGTGCCAGCAGCTTAGCGTTCGCTAGCGGCGCCCCCTACGAGCAGTACTTC.

This clone was recorded once. The chain is built from TRBV28 and TRBJ2-1; 8 bases align to TRBD1. With 8 bases clipped from V and 9 bases from J, the junction kept 15 bases outside the gene matches. The CDR3 sequence is 15 residues long. The germline gives CDR1 MDHEN, CDR2 SYDVKM. This CDR3 is CASGPGTGILAEQFF. The DNA for the CDR3 is TGTGCCAGCGGCCCCGGGACAGGCATCCTCGCTGAGCAGTTCTTC. Supplemented by reference TRBV28 and TRBJ2-1, the full variable domain reads DVKVTQSSRYLVKRTGEKVFLECVQDMDHENMFWYRQDPGLGLRLIYFSYDVKMKEKGDIPEGYSVSREKKERFSLILESASTNQTSMYLCASGPGTGILAEQFFGPGTRLTVL.

The V gene is TRBV7-2, the J gene TRBJ2-7; TRBD2 matches at 11 bases. V dropped 0 bases and J dropped 4; count of bases not matched to a gene: 5. The germline V gene has CDR1 SGHTA and CDR2 FQGNSA. This CDR3 spans 16 amino acids. The CDR3 spells CASSLALSGGAYEQYF. In nucleotides, the CDR3 is TGTGCCAGCAGCTTAGCGCTTAGCGGGGGGGCTTACGAGCAGTACTTC.

The V gene is TRBV18, the J gene TRBJ2-1; 7 bases match TRBD1. The ends lost 3 bases at V and 0 bases at J; junction bases unmatched: 5. From germline, CDR1 is KGHSH and CDR2 LQKENI. This CDR3 region has 16 residues. CDR3 nucleotide sequence: TGTGCCAGCTCACCCCGAGGGACAGACTCCTACAATGAGCAGTTCTTC. Amino acids: CASSPRGTDSYNEQFF.

V usage is TRBV7-9 and J usage is TRBJ2-1, with TRBD2 identical over 10 bases. There are 18 residues in the CDR3. The germline CDR1 and CDR2 sequences are SEHNR and FQNEAQ (reference sequence). The J segment lost 6 bases and the V segment lost 3 bases, leaving 14 bases of the junction unmatched. The CDR3, as DNA: TGTGCCAGCAGCTTTCGGGGGCTAGCGGGAGAACCCCGCAATGAGCAGTTCTTC. Its translation is CASSFRGLAGEPRNEQFF.

The genes are TRBV14 and TRBJ2-5; D remains ambiguous. CDR1 SGHDN and CDR2 FVKESK come from the germline V gene. The CDR3 runs 13 residues. V shed 1 base and J shed 5 bases, with 8 bases lying between them. The CDR3 reads CASSQGLVETQYF. The CDR3 nucleotides are TGTGCCAGCAGCCAAGGTCTAGTCGAGACCCAGTACTTC.

This clone was seen a handful of times. The chain has TRBV19 and TRBJ1-6; 9 bases agree with TRBD1. From germline, CDR1 is LNHDA and CDR2 SQIVND (reference sequence). The V segment lost 5 bases and the J segment 9 bases; nucleotides outside the gene matches: 2. The CDR3 has 13 residues. The CDR3 DNA reads TGTGCCAGTAGTGCGGACAGGGGTTCACCCCTCCACTTT. Translated, it gives CASSADRGSPLHF.

Only a few counts were recorded for this clone. This chain connects TRBV10-3 to TRBJ1-1; D not resolved. CDR1 and CDR2 from the germline V gene are ENHRY and SYGVKD. Deletions cut 5 bases from V and 8 bases from J, with 12 bases between. This CDR3 comprises 12 residues. The CDR3 nucleotides read TGTGCCATCAGTCCATCCGGGGTGGAAGCTTTCTTT. It translates to CAISPSGVEAFF.

This clone has a handful of counts. The genes are TRBV20-1 and TRBJ2-2; the D is unclear. The V end lost 3 bases, the J end lost 6 bases, and 8 bases lay between the germline ends. Germline CDR1 is DFQATT and CDR2 is SNEGSKA (reference sequence). The length of the CDR3 is 12 residues. The CDR3 here is CSASNSPGELFF. DNA of the CDR3: TGCAGTGCTAGTAATAGCCCCGGGGAGCTGTTTTTT.

The chain carries TRBV5-4 and TRBJ1-2; TRBD1 is a possible D gene (6 bases). The ends were cut back, 8 bases at V and 2 bases at J, with 16 bases in the middle. The CDR3 runs 14 residues. Germline V gives CDR1 SGHNT, CDR2 YYREEE (reference sequence). The CDR3 reads CASTTGALNYGYTF. DNA of the CDR3: TGTGCCAGTACGACAGGAGCGTTAAACTATGGCTACACCTTC.